The 8 T cell receptor beta chains in this list originate from one sample, sequenced in a study of blood T cell repertoires in COVID-19. Sequencing was performed with immunoSEQ multiplex PCR; in TCRdb, only in-frame clones are kept and a portion is missing. The data hold under 130,000 clones, with roughly nine tenths observed a single time. Sequenced input: peripheral blood. The receptors were gathered from a woman older than 75 in a cohort sampled during active COVID-19.

The rearrangement links TRBV28 to TRBJ2-7; D perhaps matches TRBD1 (5 bases). V gave up 7 bases and J gave up 3 bases, with 10 bases separating them. CDR1 and CDR2 (germline): MDHEN, SYDVKM. The CDR3 contains 12 residues. CDR3 sequence reads: CASNTGVYEQYF. The CDR3 DNA reads as TGTGCCAGCAATACAGGCGTCTACGAGCAGTACTTC. Combining the CDR3 with reference TRBV28 and TRBJ2-7 gives the whole variable domain DVKVTQSSRYLVKRTGEKVFLECVQDMDHENMFWYRQDPGLGLRLIYFSYDVKMKEKGDIPEGYSVSREKKERFSLILESASTNQTSMYLCASNTGVYEQYFGPGTRLTVT.

V is TRBV5-3 and J is TRBJ1-1; TRBD1 is a possible D gene (6 bases). TRBV5-3 is an ORF, with its function uncertain. The CDR3 covers 14 residues. V was cut by 4 bases and J by 10 bases, with 20 bases left in between. Here the CDR3 DNA reads TGTGCCAGAAGCCCGATGGACAGCAGGTTGGGAGCTTTCTTT. It codes for CARSPMDSRLGAFF.

The chain carries TRBV19 and TRBJ2-1, with D possibly matching TRBD1 (5 bases). The V end lost 3 bases, the J end lost 1 base, and 10 bases lay between the germline ends. Germline V gives CDR1 LNHDA, CDR2 SQIVND (reference sequence). The CDR3 sequence is 15 residues long. Written as DNA, the CDR3 is TGTGCCAGTAGTATTAAGGGGTTGTCCTACAATGAGCAGTTCTTC. This codes for CASSIKGLSYNEQFF.

This clone appeared a single time. This chain links TRBV7-9 with TRBJ1-5; D is possibly TRBD1 (5 bases). Trimming left V 5 bases short and J 6 bases short, with 8 bases between. CDR3 length: 12 residues. Germline CDR1 is SEHNR and CDR2 is FQNEAQ (reference sequence). The CDR3 spells CASSADSQPQHF. DNA for the CDR3: TGTGCCAGCAGCGCCGACAGTCAGCCCCAGCATTTT.

The table lists this clone with a count of one. The V and J genes are TRBV28 and TRBJ2-5, with a tentative D call TRBD2 (7 bases). The CDR3 extends over 17 amino acids. The V end was cut by 2 bases, the J end by 1 base, with 17 bases between. Germline loops: CDR1 MDHEN, CDR2 SYDVKM. The CDR3 loop reads CASSLGGWRGPQETQYF. For the CDR3, the DNA is TGTGCCAGCAGTTTAGGTGGGTGGCGGGGGCCCCAAGAGACCCAGTACTTC.

The chain recombines TRBV2 with TRBJ1-5, with 7 bases lining up with TRBD1. Germline assignment: CDR1 SNHLY and CDR2 FYNNEI. The V segment lost 6 bases and the J segment 5 bases; nucleotides outside the gene matches: 13. This CDR3 is 16 amino acids long. The CDR3 here is CASRTRAGGRDQPQHF. DNA for the CDR3: TGTGCCAGCAGGACCAGGGCAGGGGGAAGGGATCAGCCCCAGCATTTT.

This clone has just a few counts. V gene TRBV27 combines with J gene TRBJ2-7; TRBD1 aligns across 9 bases. This CDR3 is built from 15 residues. Germline V gene sequence: CDR1 MNHEY, CDR2 SMNVEV (reference sequence). The V gene end was trimmed by 6 bases and the J gene end by 3 bases; junction bases not matched to a gene: 9. Here the CDR3 DNA reads TGTGCCAGCAGGAAGTTGGGACAGGGTATCTACGAGCAGTACTTC. Translation gives CASRKLGQGIYEQYF.

V gene TRBV12-3 or TRBV12-4 combines with J gene TRBJ1-1, with D perhaps matching TRBD1 (6 bases). This CDR3 is built from 13 residues. V lost 6 bases to trimming and J lost 10 bases, with 18 bases between them. The CDR3 reads CASSQNSGTRAFF. Here the CDR3 DNA reads TGTGCCAGCAGCCAAAACTCCGGGACAAGAGCTTTCTTT.